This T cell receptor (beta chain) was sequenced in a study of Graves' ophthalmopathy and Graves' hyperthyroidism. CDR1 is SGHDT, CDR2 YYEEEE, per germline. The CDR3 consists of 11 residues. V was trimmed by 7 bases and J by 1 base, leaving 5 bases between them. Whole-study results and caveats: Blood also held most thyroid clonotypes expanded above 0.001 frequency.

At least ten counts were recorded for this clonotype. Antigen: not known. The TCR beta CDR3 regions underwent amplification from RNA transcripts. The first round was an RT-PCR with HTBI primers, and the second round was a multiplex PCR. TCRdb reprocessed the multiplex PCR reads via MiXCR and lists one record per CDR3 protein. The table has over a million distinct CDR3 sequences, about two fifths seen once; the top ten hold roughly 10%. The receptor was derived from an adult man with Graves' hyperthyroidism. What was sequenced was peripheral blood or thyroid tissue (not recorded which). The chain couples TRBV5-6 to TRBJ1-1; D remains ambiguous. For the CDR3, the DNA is TGTGCCAGCGCAAAGAACACTGAAGCTTTCTTT. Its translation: CASAKNTEAFF.